This T cell receptor beta chain derives from a study of T cell responses to AZD1222 COVID-19 vaccine. Germline assignment: CDR1 SQVTM and CDR2 ANQGSEA. Trimming removed 7 bases from V and 2 bases from J; junction bases left unmatched: 14. The CDR3 length is 15 residues. Study observations and caveats: An increase in Spike-specific TCR breadth and depth was observed after two AZD1222 doses. CD4 TCRs associated with vaccination spanned spike, dominating at 160-218 and 743-854.

Some clones are missing from TCRdb's copy, which holds only in-frame ones; the method was immunoSEQ multiplex PCR. The repertoire holds some 84,000 clones, with 70% to 90% as singletons. Concerning this clone itself: What it recognizes is unknown.

This specimen was peripheral blood, taken 28 days after the second AZD1222 dose. This TCR was sampled from an adult who received the AZD1222 COVID-19 vaccine. The rearrangement uses TRBV29-1 and TRBJ2-7; 7 bases fit TRBD1. CDR3 DNA sequence: TGCAGCGCCATATGGCCGGGACAGCTGACCTACGAGCAGTACTTC. Protein: CSAIWPGQLTYEQYF.